This TCR beta chain was profiled in a study of beta chain features in type 1 diabetes. Study findings and constraints: Type 1 diabetes patients had fewer VDJ junction insertions and more deletions.

Sequenced material consisted of expressed TCRB transcripts (all of the isolated RNA was reverse transcribed). Produced via immunoSEQ multiplex PCR; TCRdb's table is partial and in-frame only. The data show about 270,000 clones, 11% to 15% seen once. Sorting based on CD45RO/CCR7/CD25/CD127/CD95/CD27 separated CD4+ naive, central memory, regulatory and stem cell-like memory cells. V dropped 5 bases and J dropped 3 bases, with 17 bases sitting between them. The CDR3 runs 16 residues. Germline V lookup: CDR1 LNHDA, CDR2 SQIVND (reference sequence). About this clone: Its antigen is unidentified.

The chain is built from TRBV19 and TRBJ2-1; TRBD1 is a possible D gene (7 bases). The receptor was isolated from a woman between 35 and 50 years old in good health. Sequencing used naive CD4+ T cells from blood. CDR3 nucleotides: TGTGCCAGTAGTGATCAGGGGGGTTTGAACTACAATGAGCAGTTCTTC. This gives the protein CASSDQGGLNYNEQFF. Full variable domain (rest looked up from reference TRBV19 and TRBJ2-1): DGGITQSPKYLFRKEGQNVTLSCEQNLNHDAMYWYRQDPGQGLRLIYYSQIVNDFQKGDIAEGYSVSREKKESFPLTVTSAQKNPTAFYLCASSDQGGLNYNEQFFGPGTRLTVL.